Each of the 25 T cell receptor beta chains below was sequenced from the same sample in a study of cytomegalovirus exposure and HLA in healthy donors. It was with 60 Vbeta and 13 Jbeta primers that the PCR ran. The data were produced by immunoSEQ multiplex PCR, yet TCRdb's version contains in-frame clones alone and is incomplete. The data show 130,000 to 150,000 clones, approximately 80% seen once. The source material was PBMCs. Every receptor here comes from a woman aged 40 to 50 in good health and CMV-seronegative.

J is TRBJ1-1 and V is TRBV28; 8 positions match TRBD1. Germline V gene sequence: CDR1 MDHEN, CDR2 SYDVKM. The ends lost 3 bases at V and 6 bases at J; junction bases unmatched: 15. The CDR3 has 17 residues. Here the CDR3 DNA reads TGTGCCAGCAGTTTGGTTGGTAGAGCAGGGGGCATATCTGAAGCTTTCTTT. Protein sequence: CASSLVGRAGGISEAFF.

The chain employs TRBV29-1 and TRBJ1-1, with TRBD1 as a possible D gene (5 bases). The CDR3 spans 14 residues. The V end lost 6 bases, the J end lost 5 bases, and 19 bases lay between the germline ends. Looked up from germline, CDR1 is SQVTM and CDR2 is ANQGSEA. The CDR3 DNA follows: TGCAGCGTGAGGGAACCATGGGGGGAGACTGAAGCTTTCTTT. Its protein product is CSVREPWGETEAFF.

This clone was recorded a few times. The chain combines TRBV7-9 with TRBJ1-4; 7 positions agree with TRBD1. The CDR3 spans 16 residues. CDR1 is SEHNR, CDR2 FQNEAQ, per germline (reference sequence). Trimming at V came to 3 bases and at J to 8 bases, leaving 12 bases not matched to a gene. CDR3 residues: CASSFFGLRGREKLFF. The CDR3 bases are TGTGCCAGCAGCTTTTTCGGTTTAAGGGGGCGGGAAAAACTGTTTTTT. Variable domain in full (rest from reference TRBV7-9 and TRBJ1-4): DTGVSQNPRHKITKRGQNVTFRCDPISEHNRLYWYRQTLGQGPEFLTYFQNEAQLEKSRLLSDRFSAERPKGSFSTLEIQRTEQGDSAMYLCASSFFGLRGREKLFFGSGTQLSVL.

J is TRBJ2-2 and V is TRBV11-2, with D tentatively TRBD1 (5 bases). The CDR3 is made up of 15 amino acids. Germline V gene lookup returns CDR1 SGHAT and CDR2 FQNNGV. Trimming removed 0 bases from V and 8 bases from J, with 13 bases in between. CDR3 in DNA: TGTGCCAGCAGCTTAGATATCAGCAGGGTTGGGGAGCTGTTTTTT. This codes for CASSLDISRVGELFF.

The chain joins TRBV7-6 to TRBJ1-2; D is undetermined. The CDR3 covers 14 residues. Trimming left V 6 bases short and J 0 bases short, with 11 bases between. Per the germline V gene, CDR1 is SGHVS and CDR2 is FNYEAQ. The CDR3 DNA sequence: TGTGCCAGCAGTGTGGCACCGACTAACTATGGCTACACCTTC. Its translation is CASSVAPTNYGYTF.

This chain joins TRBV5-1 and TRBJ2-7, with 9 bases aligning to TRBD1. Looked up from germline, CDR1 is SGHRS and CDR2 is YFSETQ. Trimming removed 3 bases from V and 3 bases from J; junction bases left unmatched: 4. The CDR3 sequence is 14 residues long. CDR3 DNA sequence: TGCGCCAGCAGCTCAAGACAGGGGGTCTACGAGCAGTACTTC. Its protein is CASSSRQGVYEQYF.

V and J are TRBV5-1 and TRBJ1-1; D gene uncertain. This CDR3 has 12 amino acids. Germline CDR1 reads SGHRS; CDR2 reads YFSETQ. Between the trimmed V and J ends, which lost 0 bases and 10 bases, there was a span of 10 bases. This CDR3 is CASSLDGFIAFF. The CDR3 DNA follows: TGCGCCAGCAGCTTGGACGGGTTTATAGCTTTCTTT.

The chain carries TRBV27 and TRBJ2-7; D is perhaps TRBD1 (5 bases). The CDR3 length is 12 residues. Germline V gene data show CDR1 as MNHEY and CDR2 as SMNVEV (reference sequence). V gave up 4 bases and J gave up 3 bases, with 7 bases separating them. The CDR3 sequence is CASSSGHYEQYF. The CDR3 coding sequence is TGTGCCAGCAGTTCAGGACACTACGAGCAGTACTTC.

The CDR3 bases are TGCGCCAGCAGCTTGGAGGGGCAGTACACAGATACGCAGTATTTT. It specifies CASSLEGQYTDTQYF. The chain recombines TRBV5-1 with TRBJ2-3; perhaps TRBD1 as D (5 bases). The CDR3 has 15 amino acids. Germline CDR1 is SGHRS and CDR2 is YFSETQ. Trimming shortened V by 0 bases and J by 2 bases, and 10 bases separated the two germline ends.

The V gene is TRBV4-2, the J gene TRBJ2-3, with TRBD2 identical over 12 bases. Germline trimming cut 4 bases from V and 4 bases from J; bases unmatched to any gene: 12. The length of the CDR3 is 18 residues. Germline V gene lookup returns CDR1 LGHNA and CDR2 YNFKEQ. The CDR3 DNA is TGTGCCAGCAGCCCCCGGGCTAGCGGGGGGGCTGAGGCAGATACGCAGTATTTT. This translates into CASSPRASGGAEADTQYF.

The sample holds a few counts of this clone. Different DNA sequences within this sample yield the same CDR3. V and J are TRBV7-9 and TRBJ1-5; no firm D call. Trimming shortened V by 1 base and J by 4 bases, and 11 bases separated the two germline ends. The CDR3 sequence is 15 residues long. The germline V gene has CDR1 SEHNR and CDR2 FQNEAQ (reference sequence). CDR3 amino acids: CASSLGPGFNQPQHF. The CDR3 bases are TGTGCCAGCAGCTTAGGTCCGGGGTTTAATCAGCCCCAGCATTTT.

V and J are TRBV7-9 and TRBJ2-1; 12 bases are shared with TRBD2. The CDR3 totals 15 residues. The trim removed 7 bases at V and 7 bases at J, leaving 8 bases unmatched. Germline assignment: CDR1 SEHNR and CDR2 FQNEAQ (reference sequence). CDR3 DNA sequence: TGTGCCAGCACCCTGACTAGCGGGGGCGGGAATGAGCAGTTCTTC. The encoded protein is CASTLTSGGGNEQFF.

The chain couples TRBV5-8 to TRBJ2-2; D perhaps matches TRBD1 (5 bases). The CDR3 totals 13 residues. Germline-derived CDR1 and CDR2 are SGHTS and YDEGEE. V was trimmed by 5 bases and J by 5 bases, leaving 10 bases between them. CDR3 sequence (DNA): TGTGCCAGCAGGGGGCGTAGGACCGGGGAGCTGTTTTTT. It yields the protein CASRGRRTGELFF.

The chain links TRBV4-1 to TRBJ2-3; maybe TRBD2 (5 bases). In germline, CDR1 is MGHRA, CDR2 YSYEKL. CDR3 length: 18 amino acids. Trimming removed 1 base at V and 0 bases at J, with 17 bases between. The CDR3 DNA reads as TGCGCCAGCAGCCAAGTCCCACTCACCAGGACTAGCACAGATACGCAGTATTTT. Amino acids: CASSQVPLTRTSTDTQYF.

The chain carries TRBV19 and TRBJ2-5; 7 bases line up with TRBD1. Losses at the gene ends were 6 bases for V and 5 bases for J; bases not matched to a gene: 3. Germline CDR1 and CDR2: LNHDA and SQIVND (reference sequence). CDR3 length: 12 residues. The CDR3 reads CASRDRRETQYF. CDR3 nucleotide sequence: TGTGCCAGTAGGGACAGGCGGGAGACCCAGTACTTC.

This chain's CDR3 is CATTPGGTEAFF. In nucleotides, the CDR3 is TGTGCCACCACTCCGGGTGGGACTGAAGCTTTCTTT. This chain uses TRBV9 with TRBJ1-1, with D uncertain. V lost 9 bases, J lost 5 bases, and 14 bases lay in between. Per the germline V gene, CDR1 is SGDLS and CDR2 is YYNGEE. This CDR3 has 12 residues.

As DNA, the CDR3 is TGCGCCAGCAGCTTTCTAGCGGGGAACCAAGAGACCCAGTACTTC. Translated: CASSFLAGNQETQYF. The chain links TRBV5-1 to TRBJ2-5; 9 nucleotides agree with TRBD2. The CDR3 totals 15 residues. V shed 2 bases and J 0 bases; nucleotides not matched to a gene: 2. The germline V gene encodes CDR1 SGHRS and CDR2 YFSETQ. Drawing the rest from reference TRBV5-1 and TRBJ2-5, the complete variable domain is KAGVTQTPRYLIKTRGQQVTLSCSPISGHRSVSWYQQTPGQGLQFLFEYFSETQRNKGNFPGRFSGRQFSNSRSEMNVSTLELGDSALYLCASSFLAGNQETQYFGPGTRLLVL.

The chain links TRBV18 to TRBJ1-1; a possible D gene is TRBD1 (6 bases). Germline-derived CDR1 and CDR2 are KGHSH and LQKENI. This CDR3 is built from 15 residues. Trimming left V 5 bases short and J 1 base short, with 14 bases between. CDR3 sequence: CASSKPGHQNTEAFF. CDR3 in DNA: TGTGCCAGCTCAAAACCGGGACACCAGAACACTGAAGCTTTCTTT.

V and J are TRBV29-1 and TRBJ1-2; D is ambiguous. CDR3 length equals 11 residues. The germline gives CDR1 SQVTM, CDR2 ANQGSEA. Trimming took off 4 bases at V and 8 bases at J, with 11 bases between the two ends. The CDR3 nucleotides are TGCAGCGTTGGGGCCCCCAAGGGCTACACCTTC. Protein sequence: CSVGAPKGYTF.

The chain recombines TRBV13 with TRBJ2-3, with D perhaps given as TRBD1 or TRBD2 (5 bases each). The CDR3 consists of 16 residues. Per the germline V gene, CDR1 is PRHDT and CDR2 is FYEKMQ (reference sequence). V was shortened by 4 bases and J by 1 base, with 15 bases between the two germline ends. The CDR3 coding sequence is TGTGCCAGCAGCTCAGGACTTCTACAGGGCACAGATACGCAGTATTTT. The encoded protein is CASSSGLLQGTDTQYF.

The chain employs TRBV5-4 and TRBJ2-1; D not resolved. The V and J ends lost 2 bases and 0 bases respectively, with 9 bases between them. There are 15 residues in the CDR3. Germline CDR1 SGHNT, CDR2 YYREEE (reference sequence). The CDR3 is CASSFSSSSYNEQFF. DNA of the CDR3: TGTGCCAGCAGCTTTAGCTCGAGCTCCTACAATGAGCAGTTCTTC.

Written as DNA, the CDR3 is TGCAGTCTAATGCCGGGGGGAAACAATGAGCAGTTCTTC. It yields the protein CSLMPGGNNEQFF. The gene calls are TRBV29-1 and TRBJ2-1, with TRBD2 identical over 7 bases. Germline CDR1 SQVTM, CDR2 ANQGSEA. The CDR3 has 13 residues.

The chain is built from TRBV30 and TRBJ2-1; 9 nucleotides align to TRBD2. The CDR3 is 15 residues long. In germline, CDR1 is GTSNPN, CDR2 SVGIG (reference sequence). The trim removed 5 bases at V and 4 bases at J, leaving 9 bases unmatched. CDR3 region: CAWGSASGVYNEQFF. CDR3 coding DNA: TGTGCCTGGGGGTCGGCTAGCGGGGTTTACAATGAGCAGTTCTTC.

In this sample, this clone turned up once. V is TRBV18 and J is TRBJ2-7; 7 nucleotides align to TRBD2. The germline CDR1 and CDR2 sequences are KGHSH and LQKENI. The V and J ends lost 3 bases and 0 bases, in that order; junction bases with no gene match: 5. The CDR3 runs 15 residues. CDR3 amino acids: CASSPPGGVSYEQYF. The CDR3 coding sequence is TGTGCCAGCTCACCCCCGGGGGGTGTCTCCTACGAGCAGTACTTC.

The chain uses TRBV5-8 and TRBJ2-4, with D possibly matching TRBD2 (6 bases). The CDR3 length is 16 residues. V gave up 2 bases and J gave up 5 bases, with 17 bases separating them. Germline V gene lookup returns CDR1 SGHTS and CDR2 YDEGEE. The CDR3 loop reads CASSFVAVLRQNIQYF. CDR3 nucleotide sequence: TGTGCCAGCAGCTTTGTAGCGGTCCTGAGGCAAAACATTCAGTACTTC.